Listed below are T cell receptor beta chains from one sample, sequenced in a study of blood T cell repertoires in COVID-19. Libraries were prepared by immunoSEQ multiplex PCR; TCRdb keeps only in-frame clonotypes and omits some of them. Counted here are around 260,000 clones, around 88% occurring once; the ten biggest clones make up around 0.8%. The specimen was peripheral blood. The receptors derive from a man aged 25-45 years with acute or convalescent COVID-19. The CDR3 runs from the conserved cysteine through the conserved F or W. A D gene is named only where the DNA matches it firmly. Size is omitted from some rows. Given values are once, few, many or a class for expanded clones.

. TRBJ1-1 . TRBV12-3/TRBV12-4 TGTGCCAGCACTGGGCTCCGGTCCACTGAAGCTTTCTTT CASTGLRSTEAFF
. TRBJ2-5 TRBD1 TRBV5-1 TGCGCCAGCAGCTTGGCTCTTACCGGGACAGGGGGCTTGGAGACCCAGTACTTC CASSLALTGTGGLETQYF
few TRBJ2-5 TRBD2 TRBV23-1 TGCGCCAGCAGTCCTTTTTCGAGCGGGAGTACCTGGGAGACCCAGTACTTC CASSPFSSGSTWETQYF
. TRBJ2-3 . TRBV6-5 TGTGCCACACGTATGAGGTTTGGCACAGATACGCAGTATTTT CATRMRFGTDTQYF
. TRBJ2-1 . TRBV11-2 TGTGCCAGCTGTGCGGCGTCCGGGAATGAGCAGTTCTTC CASCAASGNEQFF
. TRBJ1-5 . TRBV2 TGTGCCAGCAGTGGTCAGAATCAGCCCCAGCATTTT CASSGQNQPQHF
. TRBJ1-2 . TRBV2 TGTGCCAGCTTCGAGGACAGTAACTATGGCTACACCTTC CASFEDSNYGYTF
. TRBJ2-7 TRBD2 TRBV28 TGTGCCAGCACCCTGTCTGGACTAGCGGTTGAGCAGTACTTC CASTLSGLAVEQYF
. TRBJ1-2 . TRBV12-3/TRBV12-4 TGTGCCAGCAGTCATAACAGGGTCGGCTACACCTTC CASSHNRVGYTF
. TRBJ1-1 . TRBV6-5 TGTGCCAGCAGTCTCCTCGTAGGGGACACTGAAGCTTTCTTT CASSLLVGDTEAFF
. TRBJ2-7 TRBD1 TRBV24-1 TGTGCCACCAGTGATCCGGGACAGGGTTCTTACGAGCAGTACTTC CATSDPGQGSYEQYF
. TRBJ2-1 TRBD1 TRBV9 TGTGCCAGCAGCGCGGACAGGGCGGGGTACAATGAGCAGTTCTTC CASSADRAGYNEQFF
. TRBJ2-5 . TRBV5-1 TGCGCCAGCAGCCCTGAGGCGGAGACCCAGTACTTC CASSPEAETQYF
. TRBJ1-4 TRBD1 TRBV28 TGTGCCAGCAGCCCTGACAGGGGGAAAGAAAAACTGTTTTTT CASSPDRGKEKLFF
. TRBJ2-7 TRBD2 TRBV11-2 TGTGCCAGCAGCCTCCGACTAGCGGGACCCTACGAGCAGTACTTC CASSLRLAGPYEQYF
. TRBJ1-5 . TRBV28 TGTGCCAGCAGTCCAGGGAATGGGCCCCAGCATTTT CASSPGNGPQHF
once TRBJ2-1 . TRBV28 TGTGCCAGCAGTTTATGGCTCAGGGGCTCCTACAATGAGCAGTTCTTC CASSLWLRGSYNEQFF
. TRBJ2-1 . TRBV19 TGTGCCAGTAGTATCAGGCGACAGGTAGCCCTCAATGAGCAGTTCTTC CASSIRRQVALNEQFF
. TRBJ1-5 . TRBV3-1/TRBV3-2 TGTGCCAGCAGTCGGAGGCGGCATAGCAATCAGCCCCAGCATTTT CASSRRRHSNQPQHF
. TRBJ1-4 . TRBV27 TGTGCCAGCAGTTTGAGACACCCCGGGGGAAAACTGTTTTTT CASSLRHPGGKLFF
. TRBJ2-4 . TRBV7-2 TGTGCCAGCAGCTTAGCAGGGGCGTTAGCCAAAAACATTCAGTACTTC CASSLAGALAKNIQYF
. TRBJ1-2 TRBD1 TRBV2 TGTGCCAGTGTAGCCGGGACAGGAGTGGCGGAGGGCTACACCTTC CASVAGTGVAEGYTF
. TRBJ1-5 . TRBV11-3 TGTGCCAGTTTCCGATACAGGGTTCAGGGTCAGCCCCAGCATTTT CASFRYRVQGQPQHF
. TRBJ2-1 TRBD2 TRBV4-1 TGCGCCAGCCGGCGAGCGGGGGAGAAGAATGAGCAGTTCTTC CASRRAGEKNEQFF
. TRBJ2-1 TRBD2 TRBV11-2 TGTGCCAGCAGCTTAGGTATAGCGGGAGGTGCTAACTACAATGAGCAGTTCTTC CASSLGIAGGANYNEQFF
. TRBJ2-3 . TRBV4-1 TGCGCCAGCAGCCGCGGCGGGAAAGATACGCAGTATTTT CASSRGGKDTQYF
. TRBJ2-2 TRBD1 TRBV5-6 TGTGCCAGCCGAAGGCGGACAGGGGGGACCGGGGAGCTGTTTTTT CASRRRTGGTGELFF
. TRBJ2-2 . TRBV28 TGTGCCAGCAGTTTGAAACCAGTGGTGGGGGAGCTGTTTTTT CASSLKPVVGELFF
. TRBJ1-1 TRBD1 TRBV14 TGTGCCAGCAGCCAAGATTGGGGACAGACGAACACTGAAGCTTTCTTT CASSQDWGQTNTEAFF
. TRBJ2-3 . TRBV7-9 TGTGCCAGCAGGATGCAGATCACAGATACGCAGTATTTT CASRMQITDTQYF
. TRBJ2-5 . TRBV28 TGTGCCAGCAGTTTTTCGGGGGTAGGGGGCATGAAGACCCAGTACTTC CASSFSGVGGMKTQYF
once TRBJ2-7 TRBD1 TRBV9 TGTGCCAGCAGCGCGAGTTGGATTACAGGGGTAGGAGAGCAGTACTTC CASSASWITGVGEQYF
few TRBJ2-5 . TRBV6-6 TGTGCCAGCAGTTACTCAGCCGAGACCCAGTACTTC CASSYSAETQYF
. TRBJ2-2 . TRBV27 TGTGCCAGCAGCCGGCCCGGAGGGGTGAACACCGGGGAGCTGTTTTTT CASSRPGGVNTGELFF
. TRBJ2-2 TRBD1 TRBV7-3 TGTGCCAGCAGCTCCCAGGGGGCGCGTACCGGGGAGCTGTTTTTT CASSSQGARTGELFF
. TRBJ1-1 TRBD1 TRBV3-1/TRBV3-2 TGTGCCAGCAGCCAAGTGGCAGGGGGCTTGGAGGCTTTCTTT CASSQVAGGLEAFF
. TRBJ2-7 . TRBV2 TGTGCCAGCAGCCCGTGGACAACCTACGAGCAGTACTTC CASSPWTTYEQYF
. TRBJ1-5 . TRBV12-3/TRBV12-4 TGTGCCAGCAGTTTATCGACATATCAGCCCCAGCATTTT CASSLSTYQPQHF
. TRBJ2-7 . TRBV7-3 TGTGCCAGCAGCTTGGGGGCGCGGGAGCAGTACTTC CASSLGAREQYF
. TRBJ2-1 . TRBV27 TGTGCCAGCACTATAACGGACTATCCCGATTACAATGAGCAGTTCTTC CASTITDYPDYNEQFF
few TRBJ1-5 . TRBV28 TGTGCCAGCAGTTTATTAGGGAGCAGCAATCAGCCCCAGCATTTT CASSLLGSSNQPQHF
. TRBJ2-2 . TRBV6-5 TGTGCCAGCAGGGGGGCGGGCAACACCGGGGAGCTGTTTTTT CASRGAGNTGELFF
. TRBJ1-5 . TRBV18 TGTGCCAGCTCACCACGGAGGGGCTATCAGCCCCAGCATTTT CASSPRRGYQPQHF
. TRBJ2-3 TRBD2 TRBV4-2 TGTGCCAGCAGCCCCCGGACTAGCGGGGGGGCAACCCTTTTCACAGATACGCAGTATTTT CASSPRTSGGATLFTDTQYF
. TRBJ2-1 TRBD1 TRBV29-1 TGCAGCGGACACAGGGGATATGAGCAGTTCTTC CSGHRGYEQFF
. TRBJ1-6 . TRBV4-2 TGTGCCAGCAGCCAAGACCCTCAGGGATATAATTCACCCCTCCACTTT CASSQDPQGYNSPLHF
. TRBJ2-1 TRBD1 TRBV14 TGTGCCAGCAGCCCCTTAGGACAGGTCTACAATGAGCAGTTCTTC CASSPLGQVYNEQFF
once TRBJ1-5 TRBD1 TRBV2 TGTGCCAGCTCGGGACAGCAAAATCAGCCCCAGCATTTT CASSGQQNQPQHF
. TRBJ2-1 TRBD2 TRBV7-9 TGTGCCAGCAGCCCCCAGAGCGGGAGTTATCAGGAGCAGTTCTTC CASSPQSGSYQEQFF
. TRBJ2-2 . TRBV5-4 TGTGCCAGCAGCTTGGGTCAGACAAGGGGCGGGGAGCTGTTTTTT CASSLGQTRGGELFF
. TRBJ1-1 TRBD1 TRBV6-5 TGTGCCAGCCTACCCGGGGACAGGGGAGGAACGGGGGCTTTCTTT CASLPGDRGGTGAFF
. TRBJ1-2 TRBD1 TRBV6-6 TGTGCCAGCAGTTACGATGGGACAGGGGAGTTGAGGGGCTACACCTTC CASSYDGTGELRGYTF
. TRBJ2-7 . TRBV7-9 TGTGCCAGCAGCTCATCAGCGGAGGAGCAGTACTTC CASSSSAEEQYF
. TRBJ1-1 TRBD1 TRBV6-6 TGTGCCAGCATTACAGGGGGCACTGAAGCTTTCTTT CASITGGTEAFF
. TRBJ2-1 TRBD2 TRBV5-4 TGTGCCAGCACCTTAGTGGGAAGGGGACTAGCGGGGAATGAGTGGCAGTTCTTC CASTLVGRGLAGNEWQFF
. TRBJ1-5 . TRBV27 TGTGCCAGCAGTTTATTAGGCAATCAGCCCCAGCATTTT CASSLLGNQPQHF
. TRBJ1-4 . TRBV11-1 TGTGCCAGCAGCCCCAGAGGGGGAACTAATGAAAAACTGTTTTTT CASSPRGGTNEKLFF